Listed below are T cell receptor beta chains from one sample, sequenced in a study of naive and memory T cell subsets. TCRdb processed the UMI-ligation and nested PCR reads anew with MiXCR; each CDR3 protein has one entry. This sample carries around 40,000 distinct CDR3 sequences, about 14% of them seen once, and the ten largest clones take 22%. The sequenced material came from effector memory CD4+ T cells from blood. Receptor source: a human donor in good health. The CDR3 runs from the conserved cysteine through the conserved F or W. The order of the fields is V gene, J gene, CDR3 protein.

V gene: TRBV20-1
J gene: TRBJ1-5
CDR3 protein: CSAFRPTGASNQPQHF

V gene: TRBV28
J gene: TRBJ1-4
CDR3 protein: CASTSDRVLFF

V gene: TRBV3-1
J gene: TRBJ2-3
CDR3 protein: CASSPLLGRATDTQYF

V gene: TRBV6-6
J gene: TRBJ1-1
CDR3 protein: CASRTQENTEAFF

V gene: TRBV30
J gene: TRBJ1-2
CDR3 protein: CAWSVERNYGYTF

V gene: TRBV2
J gene: TRBJ2-4
CDR3 protein: CASSEFWGRLENIQYF

V gene: TRBV20-1
J gene: TRBJ1-5
CDR3 protein: CSARALKGGSDQPQHF

V gene: TRBV24-1
J gene: TRBJ2-5
CDR3 protein: CATSDRVLSAETQYF

V gene: TRBV20-1
J gene: TRBJ1-1
CDR3 protein: CSVHKQGMNTEAFF

V gene: TRBV18
J gene: TRBJ2-2
CDR3 protein: CASSSTGPPNTGELFF

V gene: TRBV7-2
J gene: TRBJ2-7
CDR3 protein: CASSWDRGGGEQYF

V gene: TRBV20-1
J gene: TRBJ2-7
CDR3 protein: CSASPRSLYEQYF

V gene: TRBV12-3/TRBV12-4
J gene: TRBJ2-1
CDR3 protein: CASRLRTSGGYNEQFF

V gene: TRBV20-1
J gene: TRBJ2-7
CDR3 protein: CSSGGLAGAYEQYF

V gene: TRBV3-1
J gene: TRBJ1-5
CDR3 protein: CASSQRGSNQPQHF

V gene: TRBV5-1
J gene: TRBJ2-7
CDR3 protein: CASSLAGGGSYEQYF

V gene: TRBV16
J gene: TRBJ1-6
CDR3 protein: CASSQSWDSLSPLHF

V gene: TRBV24-1
J gene: TRBJ2-1
CDR3 protein: CATSESGQPAEFF

V gene: TRBV19
J gene: TRBJ1-2
CDR3 protein: CASSVSAGRQTRFYGYTF

V gene: TRBV29-1
J gene: TRBJ2-5
CDR3 protein: CSLAGTASREETQYF

V gene: TRBV28
J gene: TRBJ2-1
CDR3 protein: CASRPGGVTYNEQFF

V gene: TRBV2
J gene: TRBJ2-7
CDR3 protein: CASRGLAGGLYEQYF

V gene: TRBV18
J gene: TRBJ1-1
CDR3 protein: CASSAGQGVTEAFF

V gene: TRBV6-6
J gene: TRBJ2-3
CDR3 protein: CASSSSGLDSTDTQYF

V gene: TRBV5-4
J gene: TRBJ2-7
CDR3 protein: CASSLEGGLVGEQYF

V gene: TRBV7-2
J gene: TRBJ2-5
CDR3 protein: CASSPRTGLQETQYF

V gene: TRBV5-6
J gene: TRBJ2-1
CDR3 protein: CASSLRSTSGYNEQFF

V gene: TRBV20-1
J gene: TRBJ2-3
CDR3 protein: CSAKREGLTDTQYF

V gene: TRBV2
J gene: TRBJ2-3
CDR3 protein: CASTPGLVTDTQYF